Shown below are 25 T cell receptor beta chains from a single sample sequenced in a study of T cells in Graves' hyperthyroidism and ophthalmopathy. TCR beta CDR3 regions were amplified from RNA transcripts. A set of HTBI primers served as the primers for a first-round RT-PCR of the TCR CDR3. TCRdb fed the multiplex PCR reads into MiXCR, producing one record per CDR3 protein. The sample has more than 350,000 distinct CDR3 sequences; about a sixth are singletons. The sequenced material came from blood. These receptors all come from a woman aged 25 to 39 with Graves' hyperthyroidism that later progressed to Graves' ophthalmopathy.

The V call is TRBV20-1, the J call TRBJ2-3, with D perhaps being TRBD1 or TRBD2 (5 bases each). The V end was cut by 2 bases, the J end by 4 bases, with 10 bases between. The CDR3 has 13 amino acids. Germline CDR1 and CDR2: DFQATT and SNEGSKA (reference sequence). DNA of the CDR3: TGCAGTGCTAGACAAGAGGGGCCAGATACGCAGTATTTT. This sequence encodes CSARQEGPDTQYF.

Only a few counts were recorded for this clonotype. The V call is TRBV10-2, the J call TRBJ1-2; 7 bases line up with TRBD1. J was trimmed by 7 bases and V by 4 bases; bases with no gene match: 6. Germline V CDR1 and CDR2: WSHSY, SAAADI. The CDR3 loop spans 13 amino acids. Written as DNA, the CDR3 is TGCGCCAGCAGTGCGGACAGGTCAGGTGGCTACACCTTC. It yields the protein CASSADRSGGYTF.

This chain connects TRBV29-1 to TRBJ1-1, with D unclear. The CDR3 totals 12 residues. CDR1 and CDR2 from the germline V gene are SQVTM and ANQGSEA. V was cut by 7 bases and J by 5 bases, with 14 bases left in between. The CDR3 DNA sequence: TGCAGCGCGCGAGGACCGGGAACTGAAGCTTTCTTT. Translating gives CSARGPGTEAFF.

This clonotype was seen a few times. The chain joins TRBV19 to TRBJ2-1; TRBD1 agrees at 8 bases. Looked up from germline, CDR1 is LNHDA and CDR2 is SQIVND (reference sequence). The CDR3 is 14 amino acids. Unmatched junction bases numbered 11, after V lost 10 bases and J lost 6 bases. The chain's CDR3 is CATGPGQAGNEQFF. The CDR3 bases are TGTGCCACCGGGCCGGGACAGGCAGGCAATGAGCAGTTCTTC. Combining the CDR3 with reference TRBV19 and TRBJ2-1 gives the whole variable domain DGGITQSPKYLFRKEGQNVTLSCEQNLNHDAMYWYRQDPGQGLRLIYYSQIVNDFQKGDIAEGYSVSREKKESFPLTVTSAQKNPTAFYLCATGPGQAGNEQFFGPGTRLTVL.

This clonotype was counted many times. The CDR3 DNA is TGTGCCAGCAGCCCAGGACAGGGTACATACAATGAGCAGTTCTTC. It is translated as CASSPGQGTYNEQFF. The chain employs TRBV7-9 and TRBJ2-1, with 8 bases matching TRBD1. This CDR3 spans 15 amino acids. V was clipped by 5 bases and J by 4 bases; unmatched bases: 7. Germline assignment: CDR1 SEHNR and CDR2 FQNEAQ (reference sequence).

This clonotype was found many times. The chain couples TRBV27 to TRBJ1-2, with D maybe TRBD1 (5 bases). The CDR3 is 15 residues long. Per the germline V gene, CDR1 is MNHEY and CDR2 is SMNVEV (reference sequence). Trimming stripped 3 bases from V and 7 bases from J, with 18 bases between. CDR3 region: CASSFGVGAFRGYTF. CDR3 nucleotides: TGTGCCAGCAGTTTCGGGGTAGGGGCGTTCCGTGGCTACACCTTC.

The rearrangement links TRBV12-3 or TRBV12-4 to TRBJ1-1; weak D call: TRBD1 (5 bases). V was trimmed by 5 bases and J by 3 bases, leaving 10 bases between them. CDR3 size: 13 residues. The CDR3 coding sequence is TGTGCCAGCAGTCAGGGACGGTACACTGAAGCTTTCTTT. Amino acids: CASSQGRYTEAFF.

This clonotype occurred a few times. The rearrangement links TRBV5-1 to TRBJ1-2; 7 nucleotides line up with TRBD1. The CDR3 consists of 15 residues. Per germline, CDR1 SGHRS and CDR2 YFSETQ. The junction had 10 bases not matched to a gene; V was cut back by 3 bases and J by 5 bases. CDR3 residues: CASSYTGDLLYGYTF. CDR3 nucleotide sequence: TGCGCCAGCAGCTATACAGGGGACCTCCTGTATGGCTACACCTTC.

Comments on this clonotype: A clone one base away is much larger, so this may be a read error. The chain links TRBV15 to TRBJ1-6; no definite D call. V dropped 1 base and J dropped 0 bases, with 7 bases sitting between them. The CDR3 length is 16 residues. In germline, CDR1 is LNHNV, CDR2 YYDKDF (reference sequence). CDR3: CATSRGGSSYNSPLHF. The DNA of the CDR3 is TGTGCCACCAGCAGAGGTGGGAGCTCCTATAATTCACCCCTCCACTTT. Combining the CDR3 with reference TRBV15 and TRBJ1-6 gives the whole variable domain DAMVIQNPRYQVTQFGKPVTLSCSQTLNHNVMYWYQQKSSQAPKLLFHYYDKDFNNEADTPDNFQSRRPNTSFCFLDIRSPGLGDTAMYLCATSRGGSSYNSPLHFGNGTRLTVT.

The chain combines TRBV7-9 with TRBJ1-2; weak D call: TRBD1 (5 bases). Germline loops: CDR1 SEHNR, CDR2 FQNEAQ (reference sequence). The CDR3 is 13 residues long. The V gene lost 6 bases and the J gene lost 4 bases, with 12 bases spanning the gap. The CDR3 loop is CASSYGTGYGYTF. The DNA for the CDR3 is TGTGCCAGCAGTTACGGGACGGGCTATGGCTACACCTTC.

This clonotype was detected only a few times. This chain uses TRBV3-1 with TRBJ2-5; 9 nucleotides agree with TRBD2. J lost 4 bases, V lost 3 bases, and 12 bases had no gene match. This CDR3 is 17 amino acids long. The germline gives CDR1 LGHDT, CDR2 YNNKEL (reference sequence). The DNA for the CDR3 is TGTGCCAGCAGCCACGTTGGTCCGGGACTAGCAGGAGAGACCCAGTACTTC. This sequence encodes CASSHVGPGLAGETQYF.

This clonotype was counted ten times or more. This sequence joins TRBV27 and TRBJ1-6; TRBD1 matches 10 bases. This CDR3 contains 14 residues. Germline V gene sequence: CDR1 MNHEY, CDR2 SMNVEV (reference sequence). J was trimmed by 9 bases and V by 6 bases; bases with no gene match: 5. The CDR3 DNA reads TGTGCCAGCAGAAAGACAGGGGGCATTTCACCCCTCCACTTT. Encoded protein: CASRKTGGISPLHF.

Only a few counts were recorded for this clonotype. The chain employs TRBV6-1 and TRBJ2-5; 7 bases are a match to TRBD2. Germline CDR1 is MNHNS and CDR2 is SASEGT. This CDR3 has 12 amino acids. The junction had 6 bases not matched to a gene; V was cut back by 10 bases and J by 4 bases. CDR3 protein: CAIGRVAETQYF. CDR3 coding DNA: TGTGCCATAGGGAGGGTCGCAGAGACCCAGTACTTC.

This clonotype was seen ten or more times. As DNA, the CDR3 is TGTGCCAGCAGCTCACTAACAGGGTGGGGCTACACCTTC. This translates into CASSSLTGWGYTF. The rearrangement links TRBV11-2 to TRBJ1-2; D possibly corresponds to TRBD1 (6 bases). Germline V gene lookup returns CDR1 SGHAT and CDR2 FQNNGV. This CDR3 is 13 amino acids long. The ends were cut back, 4 bases at V and 8 bases at J, with 14 bases in the middle.

The chain joins TRBV12-3 or TRBV12-4 to TRBJ1-5, with 8 bases lining up with TRBD1. The V and J ends lost 6 bases and 4 bases, in that order; junction bases with no gene match: 5. The CDR3 sequence is 14 residues long. The DNA for the CDR3 is TGTGCCAGCAGCCGGGACAGGACAAATCAGCCCCAGCATTTT. Translated: CASSRDRTNQPQHF.

Many counts were recorded for this clonotype. V usage is TRBV20-1 and J usage is TRBJ2-5, with TRBD2 as a possible D gene (7 bases). This CDR3 has 17 residues. V was clipped by 0 bases and J by 4 bases, with 21 bases between them. Germline V gene lookup returns CDR1 DFQATT and CDR2 SNEGSKA (reference sequence). The CDR3 protein is CSARDAPGGHTGETQYF. The DNA for the CDR3 is TGCAGTGCTAGAGACGCGCCCGGGGGGCATACTGGAGAGACCCAGTACTTC.

This clonotype showed up many times. J is TRBJ2-3 and V is TRBV20-1, with 13 positions matching TRBD2. Germline CDR1 and CDR2: DFQATT and SNEGSKA (reference sequence). V was pared by 4 bases and J by 10 bases, with 8 bases of the junction left unmatched. The length of the CDR3 is 14 residues. CDR3: CSATPGTSGNPQYF. CDR3 bases: TGCAGTGCTACCCCCGGGACTAGCGGGAATCCGCAGTATTTT.

The CDR3 here is CASSYLTYTDTQYF. The CDR3 bases are TGTGCCAGCAGCTACCTGACTTACACAGATACGCAGTATTTT. The rearrangement joins TRBV12-3 or TRBV12-4 to TRBJ2-3; D not resolved. CDR3 length equals 14 residues. Trimming shortened V by 6 bases and J by 2 bases, and 12 bases separated the two germline ends.

This clonotype was found many times. The V gene is TRBV28, the J gene TRBJ2-5, with D tentatively TRBD1 (6 bases). CDR1 and CDR2 from the germline V gene are MDHEN and SYDVKM. The CDR3 sequence is 13 residues long. Trimming removed 5 bases from V and 5 bases from J, with 12 bases in between. The CDR3 coding sequence is TGTGCCAGCAGTCATACAGGGCTGGAGACCCAGTACTTC. Its protein product is CASSHTGLETQYF.

The rearrangement links TRBV2 to TRBJ1-5; tentatively, D is TRBD1 (5 bases). The CDR3 loop spans 13 amino acids. V was clipped by 5 bases and J by 6 bases, with 11 bases between them. Germline CDR1 reads SNHLY; CDR2 reads FYNNEI. CDR3 sequence: CASSPGGTQPQHF. The DNA of the CDR3 is TGTGCCAGCAGTCCGGGGGGAACTCAGCCCCAGCATTTT.

This clonotype was found many times. This chain connects TRBV12-3 or TRBV12-4 to TRBJ2-4; D unresolved. V lost 3 bases and J 0 bases, leaving 6 bases between the germline ends. This CDR3 region has 14 residues. The CDR3 DNA is TGTGCCAGCAGTTTTTCGGAAGCCAAAAACATTCAGTACTTC. Its translation is CASSFSEAKNIQYF.

This clonotype was recorded at least ten times. The V gene is TRBV27, the J gene TRBJ1-5; D is unclear. This CDR3 is 13 amino acids long. With 2 bases removed from V and 0 bases from J, the gap between germline ends came to 2 bases. Per the germline V gene, CDR1 is MNHEY and CDR2 is SMNVEV (reference sequence). CDR3 in amino acids: CASSLTSNQPQHF. Here the CDR3 DNA reads TGTGCCAGCAGTTTAACTAGCAATCAGCCCCAGCATTTT.

CDR3 bases: TGTGCCAGCACCGAAAGGGCTAGCGGGAGCTACGAGCAGTACTTC. Its protein is CASTERASGSYEQYF. J is TRBJ2-7 and V is TRBV6-4; the match to TRBD2 covers 10 bases. The CDR3 consists of 15 residues. Trimming removed 7 bases from V and 3 bases from J; junction bases left unmatched: 9. Germline CDR1 and CDR2: MRHNA and SNTAGT.

At least ten counts were recorded for this clonotype. V gene TRBV7-2 combines with J gene TRBJ1-2; D might be TRBD1 (5 bases). This CDR3 is built from 15 residues. Germline values: CDR1 SGHTA, CDR2 FQGNSA. The V gene lost 2 bases and the J gene lost 0 bases, with 10 bases spanning the gap. The CDR3 is CASSLRDLPNYGYTF. The DNA of the CDR3 is TGTGCCAGCAGCTTAAGGGACCTACCTAACTATGGCTACACCTTC. Together with reference TRBV7-2 and TRBJ1-2, the CDR3 gives the full variable domain: GAGVSQSPSNKVTEKGKDVELRCDPISGHTALYWYRQSLGQGLEFLIYFQGNSAPDKSGLPSDRFSAERTGGSVSTLTIQRTQQEDSAVYLCASSLRDLPNYGYTFGSGTRLTVV.

A note on this clonotype: The junction shows a germline mismatch at one end, possibly a read error. The chain links TRBV5-1 to TRBJ1-4; D not certain. Germline V CDR1 and CDR2: SGHRS, YFSETQ. This CDR3 has 16 amino acids. This CDR3 is CASNLGLGFSNEKLFF. In DNA, the CDR3 is TGCGCCAGCAACTTGGGTCTGGGGTTTTCTAATGAAAAACTGTTTTTT.